This paragraph reports one T cell receptor (beta chain). Its antigen remains unidentified. TCRdb's table, derived via immunoSEQ multiplex PCR, lists solely in-frame clones and lacks some. The table has 35,000 to 50,000 clones, more than 80% seen once; the top ten hold about 4.5%. This specimen comes from a study of OX40 agonist ivuxolimab in advanced cancers. Study overall: An anti-OX40 (CD134) antibody with agonistic activity, ivuxolimab, was administered to patients. Whole-study findings and limits: Clones of CD4+ and CD8+ blood T cells grew by week 6 at doses of 0.1 to 3.0 mg/kg.

The germline V gene encodes CDR1 LNHDA and CDR2 SQIVND (reference sequence). Trimming stripped 5 bases from V and 1 base from J, with 13 bases between. The CDR3 is 15 amino acids. The chain combines TRBV19 with TRBJ2-3; no firm D call. The TCR was taken from an adult with an advanced solid tumor such as melanoma, head and neck, liver or kidney cancer. Sequencing used CD4+ or CD8+ T cells sorted from blood, obtained in a trial of the OX40 agonist ivuxolimab. The CDR3, as DNA: TGTGCCAGTAGTCCCCCATGCGGTCGCACAGATACGCAGTATTTT. Its protein is CASSPPCGRTDTQYF.